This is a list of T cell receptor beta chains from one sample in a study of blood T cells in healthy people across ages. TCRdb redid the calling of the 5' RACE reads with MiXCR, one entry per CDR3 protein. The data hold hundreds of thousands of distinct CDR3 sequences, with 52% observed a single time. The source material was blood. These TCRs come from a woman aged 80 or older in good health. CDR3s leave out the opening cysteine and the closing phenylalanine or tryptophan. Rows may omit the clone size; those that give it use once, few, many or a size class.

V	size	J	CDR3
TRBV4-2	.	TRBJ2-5	ASSQVPLGGREQY
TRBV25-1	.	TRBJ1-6	ASRSTTAPAYH
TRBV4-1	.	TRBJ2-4	ASSQGWAKNIQY
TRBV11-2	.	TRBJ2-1	ASSPGPGNDEQL
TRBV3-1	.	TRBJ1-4	ASSPTTGFDEKLF
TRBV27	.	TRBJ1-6	ASSKGQGGSPLH
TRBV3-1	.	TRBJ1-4	ASSRRGTSEKLF
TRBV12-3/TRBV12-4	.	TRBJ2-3	ASTFGLAGETGDTQY
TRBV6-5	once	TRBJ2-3	ASSDSGNADTRY
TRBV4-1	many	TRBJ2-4	ASSQDWEGLAKNIQY
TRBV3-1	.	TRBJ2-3	ASSQGPPFGGGSTDTQY
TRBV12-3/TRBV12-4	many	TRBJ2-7	ASGANSRYEQY
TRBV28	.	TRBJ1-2	ASTPVGGYGYT
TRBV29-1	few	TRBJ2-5	STTGAQETQY
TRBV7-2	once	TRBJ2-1	ASSFASGGAGEQF
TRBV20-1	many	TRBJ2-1	SARINEQF
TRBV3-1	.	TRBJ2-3	ASSQCTSGRKADTQY
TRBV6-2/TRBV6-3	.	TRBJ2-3	ASSYRVLTDTQY
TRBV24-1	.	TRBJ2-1	ATSTPGHNYNEQF
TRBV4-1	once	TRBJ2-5	ASSLAGVSNEQY
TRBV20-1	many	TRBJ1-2	SASGRGDNGYT
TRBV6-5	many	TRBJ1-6	ASSYNSLRSSYNSPLH
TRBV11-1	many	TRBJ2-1	ASSLKRSGQPYNEQF
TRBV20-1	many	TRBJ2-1	SANRDYYNEQF
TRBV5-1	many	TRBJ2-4	ASSLGDAGNIQY
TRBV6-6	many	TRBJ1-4	ASSYGGKLF
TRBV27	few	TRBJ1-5	ASSFNGGWEGQPQH
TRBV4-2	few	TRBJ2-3	ASSQVGTRGTDTQY
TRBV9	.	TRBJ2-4	ASSVTDRGLAKNIQY
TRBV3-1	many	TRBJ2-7	ASSPPGLYEQY
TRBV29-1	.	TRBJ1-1	SVCWGEGTEAF
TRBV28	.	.	ASSLGPKRGEQY
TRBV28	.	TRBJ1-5	ASWRGEPYSNQPQH
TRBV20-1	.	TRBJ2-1	SARDSQGPGNEQF
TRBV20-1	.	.	SARELAGDYEQY
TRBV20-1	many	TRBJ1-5	SARGGSSNQPQH
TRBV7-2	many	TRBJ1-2	ASSATGTNYGYT
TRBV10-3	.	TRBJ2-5	AVRTAQETQY
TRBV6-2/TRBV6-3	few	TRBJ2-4	ASRFDTVAKNIQY
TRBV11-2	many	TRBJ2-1	ASSPSKRGGNYNEQF
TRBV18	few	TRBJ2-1	ASSPGAGGYNEQF
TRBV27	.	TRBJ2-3	ASSPSRLSGSTDTQY
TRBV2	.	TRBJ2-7	ASGGDPYEQY
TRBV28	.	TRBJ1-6	ASKFGTGYNSPLH
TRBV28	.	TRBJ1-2	ASSSDRTVYGYT
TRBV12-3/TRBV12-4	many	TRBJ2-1	ASSLRREEQF
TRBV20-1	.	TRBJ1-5	SAREEPMEPQH
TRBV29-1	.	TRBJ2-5	SVRAWRGYQETQY
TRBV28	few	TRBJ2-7	ASSTPGTGEYEQY
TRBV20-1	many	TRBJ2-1	SAPPAHSSYNEQF
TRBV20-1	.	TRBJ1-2	SASKTGPSYGYT
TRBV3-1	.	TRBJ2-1	ASGGVRGNEQF
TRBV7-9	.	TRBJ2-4	ASSLTSGGVSIQY